This T cell receptor beta chain originates from a study of T cell responses to AZD1222 COVID-19 vaccine. Trimming pared 8 bases from V and 3 bases from J, leaving 18 bases between. This CDR3 spans 15 amino acids. Germline lookup yields CDR1 SGHTA and CDR2 FQGTGA. The repertoire was sequenced with immunoSEQ multiplex PCR; TCRdb's copy has only in-frame clones and lacks some. The sample shows about 140,000 clones, approximately 92% of them seen only once. This chain uses TRBV7-3 with TRBJ2-3, with D perhaps matching TRBD2 (6 bases). This sample comprised peripheral blood, obtained 28 days after the second AZD1222 dose. The clonotype was recovered from an adult who received the AZD1222 COVID-19 vaccine. In DNA form, the CDR3 reads TGTGCCAGCTCCTCCTGGGAGGCGGGGACAGATACGCAGTATTTT. Amino acids: CASSSWEAGTDTQYF.